This is a list of T cell receptor beta chains from one sample in a study of shared clonotypes between healthy human individuals. Libraries were prepared by immunoSEQ multiplex PCR; TCRdb keeps only in-frame clonotypes and omits some of them. The sample lists roughly 2.1 million clones; about 92% were seen once. Sequencing used naive CD8+ T cells from PBMCs. The receptors here all came from a man younger than 35 in good health. Some clones in this sample may be carry-over from other donors' samples. CDR3s include the opening cysteine and the closing phenylalanine or tryptophan. The D gene is left open where the match is weak. Clone size is stated in some rows and not others, as once, few, many or a class when expanded.

>-|TRBV4-3|TRBJ1-4|-
TGCGCCAGCAGCCAAGACGGGGGCCTGACTAATGAAAAACTGTTTTTT
CASSQDGGLTNEKLFF
>TRBD2|TRBV28|TRBJ2-1|-
TGTGCCAGCAGTTGGATAGCGGGAGGCCCGCACCACTCTCCTCACAATGAGCAGTTCTTC
CASSWIAGGPHHSPHNEQFF
>-|TRBV19|TRBJ1-2|-
TGTGCCAGTAGTATCGGGCCCTTAAGCACCTTC
CASSIGPLSTF
>-|TRBV19|TRBJ2-1|-
TGTGCCAGTGGGCGACTAGTTAGCGGCTACAATGAGCAGTTCTTC
CASGRLVSGYNEQFF
>TRBD2|TRBV9|TRBJ2-2|-
TGTGCCAGCAGCGGGGGGACTAGCGGGACCGGGGAGCTGTTTTTT
CASSGGTSGTGELFF
>TRBD1|TRBV27|TRBJ2-7|-
TGTGCCAGCAGCTGGGACAGGGGAGACGAGCAGTACTTC
CASSWDRGDEQYF
>-|TRBV2|TRBJ2-3|-
TGTGCCAGCAGTGAAGGACGGCACAGCACAGATACGCAGTATTTT
CASSEGRHSTDTQYF
>-|TRBV7-9|TRBJ2-7|-
TGTGCCAGCAGTCCGAAGGGGAACTACGAGCAGTACTTC
CASSPKGNYEQYF
>TRBD2|TRBV2|TRBJ2-7|-
TGTGCCAGCAGTGATACGACTTGGCGGGAGGGACCCTACGAGCAGTACTTC
CASSDTTWREGPYEQYF
>TRBD2|TRBV29-1|TRBJ2-1|-
TGCAGCGTTGAGGGACTAGCGGGGGGATACAATGAGCAGTTCTTC
CSVEGLAGGYNEQFF
>-|TRBV7-2|TRBJ2-7|-
TGTGCCAGCAGCCCGCCGGGACGGACCTACGAGCAGTACTTC
CASSPPGRTYEQYF
>TRBD1|TRBV5-6|TRBJ2-6|-
TGTGCCAGCAGCCCCGGGACAGGGGCGACCTCTGGGGCCAACGTCCTGACTTTC
CASSPGTGATSGANVLTF
>TRBD1|TRBV18|TRBJ1-4|-
TGTGCCAGCTCATCCACCCGACAGGGTCTCGAATCCAATGAAAAACTGTTTTTT
CASSSTRQGLESNEKLFF
>TRBD1|TRBV9|TRBJ1-2|once
TGTGCCAGCAGCGCCTCGGACAGGGTCTATGGCTACACCTTC
CASSASDRVYGYTF
>-|TRBV2|TRBJ2-1|-
TGTGCCAGCAAGTGGCCAGGGGTTGACAATGAGCAGTTCTTC
CASKWPGVDNEQFF
>-|TRBV11-2|TRBJ2-3|once
TGTGCCAGCAGCTTAGATGTCCGATCCACAGATACGCAGTATTTT
CASSLDVRSTDTQYF
>-|TRBV28|TRBJ1-1|-
TGTGCCAGCAGTTCGGGACTGCACACTGAAGCTTTCTTT
CASSSGLHTEAFF
>TRBD1|TRBV7-9|TRBJ1-1|-
TGTGCCAGCAGCCCTCCCAGGGGGGTGAACACTGAAGCTTTCTTT
CASSPPRGVNTEAFF
>TRBD2|TRBV5-1|TRBJ2-1|-
TGCGCCAGCAGCCTAGTGTCTAGCGGGAGTAATGAGCAGTTCTTC
CASSLVSSGSNEQFF
>-|TRBV13|TRBJ2-1|-
TGTGCCGTAGGGATCTTCGCCTCCTACAATGAGCAGTTCTTC
CAVGIFASYNEQFF
>-|TRBV7-9|TRBJ2-1|-
TGTGCCAGCAGCTTAGTTCCTCGGGATGACTACAATGAGCAGTTCTTC
CASSLVPRDDYNEQFF
>TRBD2|TRBV28|TRBJ2-1|-
TGTGCCAGCCTAAGGGACTTGGGGAGGGATGAGCAGTTCTTC
CASLRDLGRDEQFF
>TRBD1|TRBV7-8|TRBJ1-4|-
TGTGCCAGCAGCCCGGGGACAGGAACTAATGAAAAACTGTTTTTT
CASSPGTGTNEKLFF
>TRBD2|TRBV28|TRBJ2-1|-
TGTGCCAGCAGTTTAAGGGGACTAGCGGGAGGTCCTGAGCAGTTCTTC
CASSLRGLAGGPEQFF
>-|TRBV7-9|TRBJ1-2|once
TGTGCCAGCAGCTTCAGTGACGCGTCCCTTAACTATGGCTACACCTTC
CASSFSDASLNYGYTF
>TRBD2|TRBV9|TRBJ2-1|-
TGTGCCAGCACCGCCGGGGGGGCGAGGAACAATGAGCAGTTCTTC
CASTAGGARNNEQFF
>-|TRBV27|TRBJ1-5|once
TGTGCCAGCAGTGAAAGAGGGGCCCACAATCAGCCCCAGCATTTT
CASSERGAHNQPQHF
>-|TRBV10-2|TRBJ2-3|-
TGCGCCAGCAGGGAACTAGCAGGGGGGGGCACAGATACGCAGTATTTT
CASRELAGGGTDTQYF
>TRBD1|TRBV27|TRBJ2-5|-
TGTGCCAGCAGTTCCCGACAGGGACGATTCCAAGAGACCCAGTACTTC
CASSSRQGRFQETQYF
>TRBD2|TRBV10-3|TRBJ2-3|-
TGTGCCTCGTTAGCGGGAGATACGCAGTATTTT
CASLAGDTQYF
>-|TRBV27|TRBJ2-1|-
TGTGCCAGCAGTTACTTTCGGAGCTCCTACAATGAGCAGTTCTTC
CASSYFRSSYNEQFF
>TRBD1|TRBV27|TRBJ2-1|once
TGTGCCGCGGGACAGGGGTACAATGAGCAGTTCTTC
CAAGQGYNEQFF